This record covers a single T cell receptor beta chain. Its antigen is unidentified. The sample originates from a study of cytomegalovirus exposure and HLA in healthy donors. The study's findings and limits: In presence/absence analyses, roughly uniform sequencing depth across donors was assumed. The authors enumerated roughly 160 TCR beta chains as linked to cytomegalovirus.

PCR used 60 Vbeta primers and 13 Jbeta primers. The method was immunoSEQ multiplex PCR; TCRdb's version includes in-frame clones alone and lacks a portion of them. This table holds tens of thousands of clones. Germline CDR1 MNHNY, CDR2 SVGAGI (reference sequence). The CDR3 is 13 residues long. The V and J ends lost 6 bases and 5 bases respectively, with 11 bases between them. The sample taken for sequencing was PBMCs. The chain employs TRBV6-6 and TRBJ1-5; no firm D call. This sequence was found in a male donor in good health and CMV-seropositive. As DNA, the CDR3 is TGTGCCAGCAGCCCCGGAGAGTATCAGCCCCAGCATTTT. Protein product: CASSPGEYQPQHF.